This T cell receptor (beta chain) was retrieved from a study of brain T cells in children with intractable seizures. Study-wide results and limits: HCMV serostatus was not known, and viral specificity came from CDR3 similarity only.

A remark on this clone: Its antigen is not identified.

Germline CDR1 reads DFQATT; CDR2 reads SNEGSKA (reference sequence). The CDR3 totals 11 residues. The sequenced cases were selected for having the highest brain T cell transcript signatures. Pre-surgery treatment included at least one anti-epileptic drug. TCRdb's copy holds only in-frame clones and misses some; the assay was immunoSEQ multiplex PCR. The table lists tens of thousands of clones, roughly 92% of them singletons. This specimen consisted of peripheral blood, obtained at surgery. This chain joins TRBV20-1 and TRBJ2-5; D may be TRBD2 (6 bases). The sequence was obtained from a boy between 10 and 17 years old with focal cortical dysplasia and intractable seizures. CDR3 sequence reads: CGLLAQETQYF. DNA for the CDR3: TGCGGGTTACTAGCTCAAGAGACCCAGTACTTC.